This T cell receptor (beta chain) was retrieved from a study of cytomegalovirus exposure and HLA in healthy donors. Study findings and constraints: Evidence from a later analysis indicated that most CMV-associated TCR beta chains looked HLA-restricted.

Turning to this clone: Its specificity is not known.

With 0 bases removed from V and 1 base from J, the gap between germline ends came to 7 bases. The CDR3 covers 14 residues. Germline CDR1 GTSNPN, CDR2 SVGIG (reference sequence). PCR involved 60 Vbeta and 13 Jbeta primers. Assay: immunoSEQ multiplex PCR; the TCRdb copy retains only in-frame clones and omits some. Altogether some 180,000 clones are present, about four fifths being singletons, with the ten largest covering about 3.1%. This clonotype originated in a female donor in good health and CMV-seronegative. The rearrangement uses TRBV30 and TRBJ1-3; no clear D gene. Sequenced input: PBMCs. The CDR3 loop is CAWSVGISGNTIYF. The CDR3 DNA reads TGTGCCTGGAGTGTCGGGATTTCTGGAAACACCATATATTTT.